The 30 T cell receptor beta chains below come from one sample, sequenced in a study of blood T cell repertoires in COVID-19. TCRdb's table, derived via immunoSEQ multiplex PCR, lists solely in-frame clones and lacks some. The data show 200,000 to 250,000 clones, 82% seen once. The sequencing sample was made of peripheral blood. The receptors stem from a woman between 70 and 85 years old with COVID-19, enrolled during active disease.

The chain employs TRBV27 and TRBJ1-2; 10 bases map to TRBD1. V was pared by 5 bases and J by 4 bases, with 4 bases of the junction left unmatched. CDR1 MNHEY and CDR2 SMNVEV come from the germline V gene (reference sequence). The CDR3 contains 14 residues. CDR3 amino acids: CASSTRTGGYGYTF. The CDR3 coding sequence is TGTGCCAGCAGTACCAGGACAGGGGGCTATGGCTACACCTTC.

The table lists this clone with a few counts. The chain uses TRBV28 and TRBJ1-6; D gene ambiguous. Trimming removed 5 bases from V and 0 bases from J, with 14 bases in between. CDR3 length equals 17 residues. The V gene's germline CDR1 is MDHEN and CDR2 SYDVKM. CDR3 in amino acids: CASSPTTASSYNSPLHF. As DNA, the CDR3 is TGTGCCAGCAGTCCCACAACAGCTTCCTCCTATAATTCACCCCTCCACTTT.

The chain uses TRBV28 and TRBJ1-3, with TRBD1 identical over 10 bases. The CDR3 sequence is 15 residues long. V gave up 4 bases and J gave up 1 base; unmatched junction bases: 1. The V gene's germline CDR1 is MDHEN and CDR2 SYDVKM. The CDR3 spells CASSWDRGSGNTIYF. The CDR3 region has the DNA TGTGCCAGCAGTTGGGACAGGGGATCTGGAAACACCATATATTTT.

The CDR3 loop is CASSLGVAMNTGELFF. CDR3 nucleotides: TGTGCCAGCAGCTTGGGGGTAGCTATGAACACCGGGGAGCTGTTTTTT. The rearrangement joins TRBV5-6 to TRBJ2-2; unclear D gene. The CDR3 totals 16 residues. Trimming cost V 0 bases and J 1 base, with 10 bases left between them. Germline CDR1 and CDR2: SGHDT and YYEEEE.

The chain has TRBV18 and TRBJ2-3; 9 nucleotides match TRBD1. Looked up from germline, CDR1 is KGHSH and CDR2 is LQKENI. This CDR3 contains 14 residues. J lost 4 bases, V lost 5 bases, and 4 bases had no gene match. CDR3 DNA sequence: TGTGCCAGCTCAGGGACAGGGAGAGCAGATACGCAGTATTTT. It encodes CASSGTGRADTQYF.

The V and J genes are TRBV30 and TRBJ1-1, with unresolved D. CDR3 length: 15 amino acids. Trimming left V 0 bases short and J 0 bases short, with 11 bases between. CDR1 is GTSNPN and CDR2 is SVGIG in the germline V gene (reference sequence). The CDR3 reads CAWSVGTGLNTEAFF. The CDR3 nucleotides are TGTGCCTGGAGTGTAGGAACGGGGTTGAACACTGAAGCTTTCTTT.

This chain uses TRBV10-1 with TRBJ2-1; 7 nucleotides match TRBD2. After removal of 3 bases from V and 9 bases from J, the junction contained 5 bases not matched to a gene. From germline, CDR1 is WNHNN and CDR2 SYGVQD (reference sequence). CDR3 size: 13 residues. This chain's CDR3 is CASSDGGRVEQFF. In DNA form, the CDR3 reads TGCGCCAGCAGTGACGGCGGGAGAGTTGAGCAGTTCTTC.

V usage is TRBV7-8 and J usage is TRBJ1-1; D possibly corresponds to TRBD1 (5 bases). Germline V gene lookup returns CDR1 SGHVS and CDR2 FQNEAQ. The CDR3 sequence is 14 residues long. Trimming stripped 5 bases from V and 11 bases from J, with 21 bases between. The CDR3: CASSQDTNVHEAFF. The CDR3 DNA follows: TGTGCCAGCAGCCAGGACACGAATGTTCATGAGGCTTTCTTT.

Written as DNA, the CDR3 is TGCGCCAGCAGCCAAGACCCGGGGGGGCAGGTCAATCAGCCCCAGCATTTT. This translates into CASSQDPGGQVNQPQHF. This rearrangement joins TRBV4-1 to TRBJ1-5, with D possibly being TRBD1 (6 bases). The CDR3 runs to 17 residues. Trimming cost V 0 bases and J 3 bases, with 15 bases left between them. Germline V gene sequence: CDR1 MGHRA, CDR2 YSYEKL.

This clone has just a few counts. The chain couples TRBV10-3 to TRBJ1-5; 9 bases line up with TRBD1. Germline-derived CDR1 and CDR2 are ENHRY and SYGVKD. After removal of 6 bases from V and 3 bases from J, the junction contained 9 bases not matched to a gene. This CDR3 has 16 residues. The CDR3 DNA sequence: TGTGCCATCAGGGAAGACAGGGGGTCCTTCAATCAGCCCCAGCATTTT. It is translated as CAIREDRGSFNQPQHF.

The chain combines TRBV24-1 with TRBJ1-4; 7 bases align to TRBD1. Germline CDR1 is KGHDR and CDR2 is SFDVKD. This CDR3 contains 15 residues. Trimming at V came to 4 bases and at J to 7 bases, leaving 8 bases not matched to a gene. The CDR3 loop is CATSETGTESEKLFF. The CDR3 nucleotides are TGTGCCACCAGTGAGACCGGGACAGAGAGTGAAAAACTGTTTTTT.

The V call is TRBV3-1 (or the pseudogene TRBV3-2), the J call TRBJ1-2; D is undetermined. The CDR3 runs to 13 residues. Trimming shortened V by 5 bases and J by 0 bases, and 7 bases separated the two germline ends. Germline CDR1 reads LGHDT; CDR2 reads YNNKEL (reference sequence). The CDR3 spells CASSLIANYGYTF. In nucleotides, the CDR3 is TGTGCCAGCAGCTTAATCGCTAACTATGGCTACACCTTC.

The V and J genes are TRBV7-9 and TRBJ2-2; tentative D call: TRBD2 (6 bases). The germline V gene has CDR1 SEHNR and CDR2 FQNEAQ (reference sequence). The V end lost 10 bases, the J end lost 4 bases, and 31 bases lay between the germline ends. CDR3 size: 19 residues. This CDR3 is CATKKTSPKARGSTGELFF. The CDR3 nucleotides read TGTGCCACCAAAAAGACCTCCCCCAAAGCGCGGGGTAGCACCGGGGAGCTGTTTTTT.

The rearrangement joins TRBV7-9 to TRBJ2-7; D perhaps matches TRBD1 (6 bases). The germline V and J ends were trimmed by 5 bases and 0 bases, with 14 bases remaining between them. This CDR3 has 15 residues. Germline V gene lookup returns CDR1 SEHNR and CDR2 FQNEAQ (reference sequence). The CDR3 spells CASSPPGHTSYEQYF. The CDR3 DNA is TGTGCCAGCAGCCCACCGGGACACACCTCCTACGAGCAGTACTTC. The variable domain in full, with the rest retrieved from reference TRBV7-9 and TRBJ2-7, is DTGVSQNPRHKITKRGQNVTFRCDPISEHNRLYWYRQTLGQGPEFLTYFQNEAQLEKSRLLSDRFSAERPKGSFSTLEIQRTEQGDSAMYLCASSPPGHTSYEQYFGPGTRLTVT.

The sample holds many counts of this clone. This chain joins TRBV21-1 and TRBJ2-7; the table's D gene call, TRBD2, was not cross checked with the DNA. TRBV21-1 is reported as a pseudogene. The CDR3 runs to 14 residues. CDR3 nucleotide sequence: TGTGCCAGCAGCCTCCTAGCGGGAGGGGGCGAGCAGTACTTC. It codes for CASSLLAGGGEQYF.

The chain employs TRBV6-5 and TRBJ1-4; D is perhaps TRBD1 (5 bases). This CDR3 region has 13 residues. Germline values: CDR1 MNHEY, CDR2 SVGAGI. The ends were cut back, 5 bases at V and 4 bases at J, with 8 bases in the middle. CDR3 bases: TGTGCCAGCAGTCGGCAGGGTAATGAAAAACTGTTTTTT. It yields the protein CASSRQGNEKLFF.

This clone has a handful of counts. The sample carries other DNA sequences with the same CDR3. This chain connects TRBV12-5 to TRBJ1-1; no reliable D call. The V end lost 5 bases, the J end lost 1 base, and 8 bases lay between the germline ends. The CDR3 has 13 amino acids. Germline CDR1 reads LGHNT; CDR2 reads FRNRAP. The chain's CDR3 is CASGLQENTEAFF. The CDR3 nucleotides read TGTGCTAGTGGTCTTCAGGAGAACACTGAAGCTTTCTTT.

This clone occurred a few times. The genes are TRBV10-2 and TRBJ1-5; no clear D gene. The CDR3 length is 13 residues. The V end lost 6 bases, the J end lost 11 bases, and 17 bases lay between the germline ends. Germline CDR1 WSHSY, CDR2 SAAADI. The CDR3 is CASSLLLTGTQHF. In DNA, the CDR3 is TGCGCCAGCAGCCTCCTCTTGACCGGGACCCAGCATTTT.

The V gene is TRBV6-2 or TRBV6-3, the J gene TRBJ2-1, with 11 bases aligning to TRBD2. Trimming took 2 bases from V and 5 from J; bases not matched to a gene: 8. Per germline, CDR1 MNHEY and CDR2 SVGEGT. The CDR3 length is 17 residues. CDR3 sequence: CASSYTLAGGQNNEQFF. In DNA form, the CDR3 reads TGTGCCAGCAGTTACACCCTAGCGGGAGGACAGAACAATGAGCAGTTCTTC.

As concerns this clone: The identical CDR3 is also encoded by other nucleotide sequences in the sample. CDR3 residues: CASSLGASGRASSEQYF. The CDR3 DNA reads as TGCGCCAGCAGCTTGGGGGCTAGCGGGAGGGCCTCGAGTGAGCAGTACTTC. The gene calls are TRBV5-1 and TRBJ2-7; 12 nucleotides align to TRBD2. The germline V gene encodes CDR1 SGHRS and CDR2 YFSETQ. Losses at the gene ends were 0 bases for V and 7 bases for J; bases not matched to a gene: 11. This CDR3 region has 17 residues.

V usage is TRBV30 and J usage is TRBJ2-1, with a possible D match to TRBD2 (6 bases). V lost 8 bases and J 9 bases, leaving 17 bases between the germline ends. Germline values: CDR1 GTSNPN, CDR2 SVGIG (reference sequence). CDR3 length: 12 amino acids. The CDR3 loop reads CARLGLAREQFF. CDR3 DNA: TGTGCCCGCCTGGGCCTAGCGCGTGAGCAGTTCTTC.

The chain recombines TRBV11-3 with TRBJ2-3, with a weak D call TRBD1 (5 bases). Germline CDR1 is SGHNT and CDR2 is YENEEA. The CDR3 spans 13 residues. Trimming left V 5 bases short and J 6 bases short, with 12 bases between. This CDR3 reads CASSPLGLDTQYF. CDR3 DNA: TGTGCCAGCAGCCCTTTGGGGCTGGATACGCAGTATTTT. Full variable domain (outside the CDR3, taken from reference TRBV11-3 and TRBJ2-3): EAGVVQSPRYKIIEKKQPVAFWCNPISGHNTLYWYLQNLGQGPELLIRYENEEAVDDSQLPKDRFSAERLKGVDSTLKIQPAELGDSAVYLCASSPLGLDTQYFGPGTRLTVL.

The V call is TRBV6-5, the J call TRBJ1-1; D remains unclear. V shed 6 bases and J shed 0 bases, with 11 bases lying between them. Germline V gives CDR1 MNHEY, CDR2 SVGAGI. The CDR3 length is 14 residues. CDR3 in DNA: TGTGCCAGCAGCGTCAGTTATTTGAACACTGAAGCTTTCTTT. This translates into CASSVSYLNTEAFF.

The chain has TRBV20-1 and TRBJ1-5; D unresolved. Trimming left V 3 bases short and J 7 bases short, with 25 bases between. The CDR3 contains 17 residues. The germline gives CDR1 DFQATT, CDR2 SNEGSKA (reference sequence). The CDR3 nucleotides are TGCAGTGCTAGTCCATTGACCGTCAGCGGGAGAGGGCAGCCCCAGCATTTT. It is translated as CSASPLTVSGRGQPQHF.

V usage is TRBV19 and J usage is TRBJ1-4; TRBD1 agrees at 8 bases. Trimming removed 5 bases from V and 6 bases from J; junction bases left unmatched: 5. The germline CDR1 and CDR2 sequences are LNHDA and SQIVND (reference sequence). The CDR3 is 14 amino acids. CDR3 residues: CASSPQGADEKLFF. The CDR3 bases are TGTGCCAGTAGTCCTCAGGGGGCTGATGAAAAACTGTTTTTT.

The V and J genes are TRBV11-2 and TRBJ1-6; possible D gene TRBD1, 5 bases. The V gene's germline CDR1 is SGHAT and CDR2 FQNNGV. With 1 base removed from V and 10 bases from J, the gap between germline ends came to 14 bases. The CDR3 loop spans 15 amino acids. The chain's CDR3 is CASSLVSGVSSPLHF. The CDR3 coding sequence is TGTGCCAGCAGCTTAGTTTCGGGGGTATCGTCACCCCTCCACTTT.

This clone was counted a single time. The chain's CDR3 is CASSSTSGIRGNQPQHF. CDR3 coding DNA: TGTGCCAGCAGCAGTACCTCCGGGATCCGGGGGAATCAGCCCCAGCATTTT. The chain links TRBV28 to TRBJ1-5; perhaps TRBD1 as D (5 bases). The CDR3 runs 17 residues. Between the trimmed V and J ends, which lost 6 bases and 4 bases, there was a span of 22 bases. CDR1 is MDHEN and CDR2 is SYDVKM in the germline V gene.

The chain is built from TRBV5-8 and TRBJ1-1, with D unresolved. Trimming removed 4 bases at V and 1 base at J, with 14 bases between. Germline V gives CDR1 SGHTS, CDR2 YDEGEE. The CDR3 covers 15 residues. The CDR3 DNA sequence: TGTGCCAGCAGCCCCCGCCCGAGCCCGAACACTGAAGCTTTCTTT. It encodes CASSPRPSPNTEAFF.

The rearrangement joins TRBV2 to TRBJ2-2; TRBD2 agrees at 12 bases. The CDR3 spans 15 residues. Germline assignment: CDR1 SNHLY and CDR2 FYNNEI. The V segment lost 4 bases and the J segment 6 bases; nucleotides outside the gene matches: 3. The CDR3 DNA reads as TGTGCCAGCAGTGGGACTAGCGGGACACCCGGGGAGCTGTTTTTT. Encoded protein: CASSGTSGTPGELFF.

The chain has TRBV11-3 and TRBJ2-1; TRBD2 aligns across 7 bases. The ends lost 4 bases at V and 7 bases at J; junction bases unmatched: 10. Germline CDR1 SGHNT, CDR2 YENEEA. The CDR3 has 15 amino acids. The CDR3 DNA sequence: TGTGCCAGCAGCTCCTTTGGGGAGGGCAAAAATGAGCAGTTCTTC. Its protein is CASSSFGEGKNEQFF. Combining the CDR3 with reference TRBV11-3 and TRBJ2-1 gives the whole variable domain EAGVVQSPRYKIIEKKQPVAFWCNPISGHNTLYWYLQNLGQGPELLIRYENEEAVDDSQLPKDRFSAERLKGVDSTLKIQPAELGDSAVYLCASSSFGEGKNEQFFGPGTRLTVL.